The T cell receptor (beta chain) described here comes from a study of blood T cell repertoires in COVID-19 (dated by TCRdb to 2019 to 2021). In the study overall: The collaborator samples originated in the United States, Italy and Spain and spanned the acute and convalescent phases of COVID-19. The dataset comprised deeply sampled blood TCRbeta repertoires from subjects exposed to, actively infected with, or recovered from COVID-19. The repertoires were released in a freely available public database meant as a resource for research on the immune response to SARS-CoV-2. HLA class I and class II types, where available, came from metadata supplied by the sample provider rather than from assay-based typing. The material from the prospective study consisted of cDNA or gDNA derived from T cells, B-cell-depleted T cells, or PBMCs. The samples were drawn from the first 160 participants of the ongoing ImmuneRACE study and from 1,254 subjects provided by 6 global collaborators. Sample metadata almost always included a de-identified subject ID, COVID-19 status, age in years and sex.

As to this clone: Its antigen is not yet known. It has no much larger one-base neighbor in the sample; base qualities were not kept.

The paper as a whole reports these results and caveats: The amount of clinical and demographic metadata varied by source and participant and was provided uncurated.

TCRbeta CDR3 regions were amplified from genomic DNA by means of the immunoSEQ Assay, a bias-controlled multiplex PCR. The source study handled its data this way. Within the assay, amplification of reference gene primers was used to estimate how many nucleated cells each sample contained. To quantify the absolute abundance of each unique TCRbeta CDR3 rearrangement, sequence reads were collapsed and filtered. For each sample, productive Simpson clonality was calculated as the square root of Simpson's diversity index over productive rearrangements. This immuneACCESS table, as held by TCRdb, lists in-frame sequences with V and J called but not all clones. Of the missing ones, under half trace to an unresolved V gene in checked studies; the others have no known cause. From that table come the V and J calls and clone size; the DNA was used to work out D and trimming. The sample profile shows tens of thousands of clones; roughly three quarters of them were found once. Less than 35% of the sample is held by the ten biggest clonotypes.

Each collaborating institution followed its own protocols to collect whole blood in K2EDTA tubes. For TCRbeta analysis, collaborator samples were shipped as frozen whole blood, as isolated PBMCs, or as DNA extracted from either sample type. V loses 4 bases of germline sequence and J loses 4 bases, and the interval between the two ends is 14 bases. For CDR1 and CDR2, the germline V gene lists KGHSH and LQKENI. The CDR3 measures 15 amino acids from cysteine to phenylalanine. Here the CDR3 DNA is all that survives: 45 bases in frame from base 1. Sequenced: peripheral blood. The chain is assembled from TRBV18 and TRBJ2-1; TRBD1 is a weak D gene call, 5 bases matching. This sequence originates from a human donor in a cohort sampled during active COVID-19. Here is the DNA: TGTGCCAGCTCACAACGACAGACAGATTACAATGAGCAGTTCTTC. Its translation reads: CASSQRQTDYNEQFF.